In its sample, the clone carrying this T cell receptor (beta chain) was seen many times. Unique molecular identifiers were used in preparing the TCRbeta library. TCRdb recomputed calls from the PCR reads with MiXCR, one row per CDR3 protein. The data show about 610,000 distinct CDR3 sequences, under 12% seen once. The CDR3 contains 15 residues. The ends lost 2 bases at V and 5 bases at J; junction bases unmatched: 4. The sample comes from a study of T-cell reconstitution after alpha-beta-depleted transplantation in children. The sequence came from a human donor who donated a stem cell graft to a child with acute myeloid leukemia. The sequencing here drew on PBMCs from the stem cell graft donor, taken from the stem cell graft. The genes are TRBV12-3 or TRBV12-4 and TRBJ2-7, with 12 bases matching TRBD1. The CDR3 spells CASSLRGQGANEQYF. CDR3 coding DNA: TGTGCCAGCAGTTTAAGGGGACAGGGGGCCAACGAGCAGTACTTC.